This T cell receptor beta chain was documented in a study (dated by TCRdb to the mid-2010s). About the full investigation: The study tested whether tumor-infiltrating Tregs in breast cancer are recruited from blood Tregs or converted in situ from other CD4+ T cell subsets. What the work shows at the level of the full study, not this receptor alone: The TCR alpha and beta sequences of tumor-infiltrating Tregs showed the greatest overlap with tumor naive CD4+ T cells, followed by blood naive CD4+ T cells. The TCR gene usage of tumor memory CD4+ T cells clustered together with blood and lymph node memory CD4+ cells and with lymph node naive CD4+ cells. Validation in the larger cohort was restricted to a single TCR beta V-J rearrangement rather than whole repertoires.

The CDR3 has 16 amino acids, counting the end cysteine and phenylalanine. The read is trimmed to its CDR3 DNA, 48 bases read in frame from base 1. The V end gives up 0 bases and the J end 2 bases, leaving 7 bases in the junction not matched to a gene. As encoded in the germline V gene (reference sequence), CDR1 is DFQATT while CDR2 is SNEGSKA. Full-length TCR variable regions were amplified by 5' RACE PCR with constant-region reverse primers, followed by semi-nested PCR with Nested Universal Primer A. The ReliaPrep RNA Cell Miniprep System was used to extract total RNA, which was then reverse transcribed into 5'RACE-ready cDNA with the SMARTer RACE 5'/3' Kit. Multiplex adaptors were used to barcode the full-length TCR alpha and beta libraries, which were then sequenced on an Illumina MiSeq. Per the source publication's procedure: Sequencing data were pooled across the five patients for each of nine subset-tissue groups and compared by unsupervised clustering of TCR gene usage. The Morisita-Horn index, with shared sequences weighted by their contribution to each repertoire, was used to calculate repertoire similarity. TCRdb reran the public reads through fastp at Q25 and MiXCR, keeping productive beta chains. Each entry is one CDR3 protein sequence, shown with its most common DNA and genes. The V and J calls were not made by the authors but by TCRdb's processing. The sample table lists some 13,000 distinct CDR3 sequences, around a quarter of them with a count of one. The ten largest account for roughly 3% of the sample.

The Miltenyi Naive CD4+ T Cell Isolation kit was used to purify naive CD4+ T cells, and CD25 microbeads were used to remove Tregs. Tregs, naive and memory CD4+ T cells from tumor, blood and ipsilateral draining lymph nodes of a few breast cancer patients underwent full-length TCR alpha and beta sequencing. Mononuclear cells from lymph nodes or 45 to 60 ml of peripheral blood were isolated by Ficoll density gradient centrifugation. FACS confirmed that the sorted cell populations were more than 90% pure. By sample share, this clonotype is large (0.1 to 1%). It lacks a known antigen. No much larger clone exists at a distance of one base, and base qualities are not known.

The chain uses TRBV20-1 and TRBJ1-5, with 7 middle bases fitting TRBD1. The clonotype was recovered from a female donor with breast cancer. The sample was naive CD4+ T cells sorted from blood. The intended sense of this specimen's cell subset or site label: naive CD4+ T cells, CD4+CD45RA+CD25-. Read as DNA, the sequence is TGCAGTGCTAGAGATCTACAGGGGCCGGGCAATCAGCCCCAGCATTTT. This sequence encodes CSARDLQGPGNQPQHF.